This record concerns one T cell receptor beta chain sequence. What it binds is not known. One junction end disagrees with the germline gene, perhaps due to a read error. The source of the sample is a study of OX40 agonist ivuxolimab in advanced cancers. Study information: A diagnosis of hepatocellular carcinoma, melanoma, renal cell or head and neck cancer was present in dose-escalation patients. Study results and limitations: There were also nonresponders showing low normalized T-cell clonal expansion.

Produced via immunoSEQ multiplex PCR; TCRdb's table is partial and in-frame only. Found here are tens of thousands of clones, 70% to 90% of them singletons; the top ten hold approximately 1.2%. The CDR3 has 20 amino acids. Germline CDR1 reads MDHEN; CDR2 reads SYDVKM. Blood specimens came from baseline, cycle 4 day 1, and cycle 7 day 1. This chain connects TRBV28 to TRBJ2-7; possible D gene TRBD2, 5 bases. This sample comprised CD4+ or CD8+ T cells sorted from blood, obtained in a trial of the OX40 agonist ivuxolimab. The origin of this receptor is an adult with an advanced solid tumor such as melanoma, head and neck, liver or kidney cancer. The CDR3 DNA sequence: TGTGTCAGCAGTTTTAACCCCCAACTAGGTAAAAATAAAGGCTCCTACGAGCAGTACTTC. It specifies CVSSFNPQLGKNKGSYEQYF.